The rows below give T cell receptor beta chains drawn from one sample of a study of blood T cell repertoires in COVID-19. Some clones are missing from TCRdb's copy, which holds only in-frame ones; the method was immunoSEQ multiplex PCR. The top ten clones hold 3.6% of a sample with some 150,000 clones, around 88% of them seen once. Sequencing was carried out using PBMCs or T cells enriched from blood (not recorded which). Receptors originate from a woman between 50 and 59 years old in a cohort exposed to, infected with or recovered from COVID-19 (not recorded which). The CDR3 runs from the conserved cysteine through the conserved F or W. D genes are given only for firm matches. Some rows mark clone size as missing; the rest say once, few, many or name a class of expanded clone.

cdr3_aa cdr3_nt j_call d_call v_call clone_size
CATSLPSGQPRRYTF TGTGCCACCAGCCTCCCCTCGGGACAGCCCCGGAGGTACACCTTC TRBJ1-2 TRBD1 TRBV15 -
CASKQLAEYNEQFF TGTGCCAGTAAGCAACTAGCGGAATACAATGAGCAGTTCTTC TRBJ2-1 TRBD2 TRBV19 -
CASSQFLPGYGYGYTF TGTGCCAGCAGCCAATTCCTCCCCGGGTATGGCTATGGCTACACCTTC TRBJ1-2 - TRBV3-1/TRBV3-2 -
CASSGDRGTEAFF TGTGCCAGCAGTGGAGACAGGGGAACCGAAGCTTTCTTT TRBJ1-1 TRBD1 TRBV2 -
CASSQDLTGGTEAFF TGTGCCAGCAGCCAAGATCTTACAGGGGGCACTGAAGCTTTCTTT TRBJ1-1 TRBD1 TRBV3-1/TRBV3-2 -
CASSESAFGGRNEQFF TGCGCCAGCAGTGAGTCGGCCTTCGGCGGGAGGAATGAGCAGTTCTTC TRBJ2-1 TRBD2 TRBV10-1 once
CASAPGGTGATNYGYTF TGCGCCAGCGCACCCGGTGGGACAGGGGCCACAAACTATGGCTACACCTTC TRBJ1-2 TRBD1 TRBV5-1 few
CASSQLEGTSRHHF TGTGCCAGCAGCCAACTAGAGGGGACTAGCCGCCATCACTTC TRBJ2-5 TRBD2 TRBV7-9 few
CASSFQGGNTEAFF TGCGCCAGCAGCTTCCAGGGGGGGAACACTGAAGCTTTCTTT TRBJ1-1 TRBD1 TRBV5-1 -
CASSLSAGMGFYEQYF TGTGCCAGCAGCTTATCGGCGGGGATGGGGTTCTACGAGCAGTACTTC TRBJ2-7 - TRBV7-2 -
CASSKDRALEAFF TGTGCCAGCAGCAAAGACAGGGCCCTCGAAGCTTTCTTT TRBJ1-1 TRBD1 TRBV6-2/TRBV6-3 -
CASKRDTGVEKLFF TGTGCCAGCAAACGGGACACAGGGGTAGAAAAACTGTTTTTT TRBJ1-4 TRBD1 TRBV28 -
CASSEGAGLGGSETQYF TGTGCCAGCAGTGAAGGGGCGGGACTAGGGGGGTCAGAGACCCAGTACTTC TRBJ2-5 TRBD2 TRBV6-1 -
CASSPWATNTEAFF TGTGCCAGCAGCCCCTGGGCCACGAACACTGAAGCTTTCTTT TRBJ1-1 - TRBV9 -
CASSSDRDQTYEQYF TGTGCCAGCAGCTCCGACAGGGACCAAACCTACGAGCAGTACTTC TRBJ2-7 TRBD1 TRBV7-2 few
CASGTSAGVYEQYF TGCGCCAGCGGCACTTCAGCAGGGGTGTACGAGCAGTACTTC TRBJ2-7 - TRBV5-1 -
CASSGHGANVLTF TGTGCCAGTAGTGGCCACGGGGCCAACGTCCTGACTTTC TRBJ2-6 - TRBV19 -
CASSYVGTVSGNTIYF TGTGCCAGCAGTTACGTTGGGACAGTCTCTGGAAACACCATATATTTT TRBJ1-3 TRBD1 TRBV6-5 -
CASSLVPGLGTDTQYF TGTGCCAGCAGCTTAGTTCCGGGACTAGGCACAGATACGCAGTATTTT TRBJ2-3 TRBD2 TRBV7-9 -
CASSLGGGRGNYGYTF TGTGCCAGCAGCTTAGGGGGTGGCCGGGGTAACTATGGCTACACCTTC TRBJ1-2 - TRBV13 -
CASSPQGTGSRPQHF TGTGCCAGCTCACCGCAGGGGACAGGATCTCGCCCCCAGCATTTT TRBJ1-5 TRBD1 TRBV18 -
CASSSGLGNTIYF TGTGCCAGCAGTTCGGGTCTTGGAAACACCATATATTTT TRBJ1-3 - TRBV27 -